The present entry profiles one TCR beta chain with its context. Measured with immunoSEQ multiplex PCR; TCRdb has only the in-frame clones, and not every one. The sample consists of 500,000 to 550,000 clones, about 80% of them appearing once. This sample stems from a study of shared T cell receptors in the human thymus. The CDR3 loop spans 14 amino acids. Per the germline V gene, CDR1 is MDHEN and CDR2 is SYDVKM. The V gene lost 11 bases and the J gene lost 0 bases, with 14 bases spanning the gap. These data are also associated with another study on human thymus T cells. From that paper: Thymus pieces cut out during corrective heart surgery were the tissue that was used. A high degree of thymic repertoire overlap among unrelated individuals was reported in related research.

Sequencing used thymocytes. The clonotype was recovered from a boy younger than two with a congenital heart defect. The gene calls are TRBV28 and TRBJ2-1; unclear D gene. Written as DNA, the CDR3 is TGTGCCTGCGCCCCCGGTCTCTCCTACAATGAGCAGTTCTTC. Translated: CACAPGLSYNEQFF.